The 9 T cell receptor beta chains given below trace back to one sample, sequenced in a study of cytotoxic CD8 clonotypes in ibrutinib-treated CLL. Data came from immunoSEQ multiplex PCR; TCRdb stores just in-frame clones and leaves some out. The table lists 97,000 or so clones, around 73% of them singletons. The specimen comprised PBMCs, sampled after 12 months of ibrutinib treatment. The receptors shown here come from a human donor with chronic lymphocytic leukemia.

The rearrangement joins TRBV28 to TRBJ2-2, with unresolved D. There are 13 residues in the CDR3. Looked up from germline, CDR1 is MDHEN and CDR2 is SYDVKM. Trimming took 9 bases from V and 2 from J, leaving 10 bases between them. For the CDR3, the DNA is TGTGCCAGTACGAGCCCAAACACCGGGGAGCTGTTTTTT. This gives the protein CASTSPNTGELFF.

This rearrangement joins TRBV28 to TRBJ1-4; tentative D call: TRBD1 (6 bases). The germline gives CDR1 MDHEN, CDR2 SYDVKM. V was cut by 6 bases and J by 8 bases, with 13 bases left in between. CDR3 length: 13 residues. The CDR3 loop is CASRQGGGEKLFF. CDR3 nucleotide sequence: TGTGCCAGCAGACAGGGTGGAGGGGAAAAACTGTTTTTT. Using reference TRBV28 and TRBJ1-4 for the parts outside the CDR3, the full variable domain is DVKVTQSSRYLVKRTGEKVFLECVQDMDHENMFWYRQDPGLGLRLIYFSYDVKMKEKGDIPEGYSVSREKKERFSLILESASTNQTSMYLCASRQGGGEKLFFGSGTQLSVL.

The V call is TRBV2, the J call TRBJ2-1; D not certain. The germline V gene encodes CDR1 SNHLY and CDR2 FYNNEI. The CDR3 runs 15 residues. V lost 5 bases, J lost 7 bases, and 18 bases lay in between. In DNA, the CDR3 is TGTGCCAGCAGTCCCCGCGTAGTACAGAGGAATGAGCAGTTCTTC. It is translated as CASSPRVVQRNEQFF.

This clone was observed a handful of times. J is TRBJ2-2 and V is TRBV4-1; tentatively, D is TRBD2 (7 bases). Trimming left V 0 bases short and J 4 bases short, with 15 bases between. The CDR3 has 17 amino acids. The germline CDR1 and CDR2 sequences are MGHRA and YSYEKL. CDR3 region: CASSQEGGGGSTGELFF. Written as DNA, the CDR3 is TGCGCCAGCAGCCAAGAAGGGGGGGGCGGTAGCACCGGGGAGCTGTTTTTT.

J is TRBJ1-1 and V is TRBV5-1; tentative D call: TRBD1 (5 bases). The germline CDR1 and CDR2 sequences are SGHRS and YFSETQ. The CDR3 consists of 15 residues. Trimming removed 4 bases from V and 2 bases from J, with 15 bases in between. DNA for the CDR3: TGCGCCAGCAGCCGGGACGGAGAATTTAACACTGAAGCTTTCTTT. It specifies CASSRDGEFNTEAFF.

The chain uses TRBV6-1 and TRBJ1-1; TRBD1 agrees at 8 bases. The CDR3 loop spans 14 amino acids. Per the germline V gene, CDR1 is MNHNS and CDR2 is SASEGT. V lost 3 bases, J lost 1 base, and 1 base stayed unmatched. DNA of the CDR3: TGTGCCAGCAGTGACACAGGGGGGAACACTGAAGCTTTCTTT. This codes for CASSDTGGNTEAFF.

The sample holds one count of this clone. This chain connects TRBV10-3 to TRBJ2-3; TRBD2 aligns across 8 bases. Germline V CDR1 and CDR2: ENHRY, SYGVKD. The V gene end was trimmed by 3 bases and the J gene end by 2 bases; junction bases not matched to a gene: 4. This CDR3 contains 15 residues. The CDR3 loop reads CAISDVAGYTDTQYF. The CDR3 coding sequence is TGTGCCATCAGTGATGTAGCGGGATACACAGATACGCAGTATTTT.

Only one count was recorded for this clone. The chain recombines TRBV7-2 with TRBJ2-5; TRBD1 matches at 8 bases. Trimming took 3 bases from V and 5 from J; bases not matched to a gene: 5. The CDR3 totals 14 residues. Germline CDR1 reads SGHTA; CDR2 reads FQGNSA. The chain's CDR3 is CASSFQGARETQYF. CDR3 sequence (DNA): TGTGCCAGCAGCTTCCAGGGGGCGAGGGAGACCCAGTACTTC.

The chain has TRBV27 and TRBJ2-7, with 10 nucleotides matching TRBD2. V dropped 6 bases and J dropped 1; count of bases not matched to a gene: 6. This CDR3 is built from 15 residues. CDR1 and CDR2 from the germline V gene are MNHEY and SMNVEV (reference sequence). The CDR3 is CASRSAGGFSYEQYF. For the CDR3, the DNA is TGTGCCAGCAGATCAGCGGGGGGGTTTTCCTACGAGCAGTACTTC.